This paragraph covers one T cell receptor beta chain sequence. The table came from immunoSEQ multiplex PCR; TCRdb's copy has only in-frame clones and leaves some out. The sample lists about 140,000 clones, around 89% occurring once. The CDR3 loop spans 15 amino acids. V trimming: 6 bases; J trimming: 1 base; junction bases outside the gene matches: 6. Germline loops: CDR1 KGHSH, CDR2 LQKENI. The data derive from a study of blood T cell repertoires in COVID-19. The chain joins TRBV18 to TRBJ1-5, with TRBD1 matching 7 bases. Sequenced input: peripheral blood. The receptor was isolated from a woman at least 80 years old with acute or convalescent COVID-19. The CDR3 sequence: CASSPLQGSNQPQHF. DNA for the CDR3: TGTGCCAGCTCTCCGTTACAGGGGAGCAATCAGCCCCAGCATTTT.